The 19 T cell receptor beta chains reported below all come from one sample, sequenced in a study of shared clonotypes between healthy human individuals. Naive CD8 cells comprised CD45RO-negative, CCR7-positively selected cells, excluding terminally differentiated effector memory CD45RA+ cells. Libraries were prepared by immunoSEQ multiplex PCR; TCRdb keeps only in-frame clonotypes and omits some of them. The sample shows around 2,000,000 clones, less than 95% of them seen only once. The sample was naive CD8+ T cells sorted from blood. The receptors originated from a man aged 18 to 30 in good health.

This sequence joins TRBV5-8 and TRBJ1-4; 7 bases are shared with TRBD1. This CDR3 region has 13 residues. Germline V gene sequence: CDR1 SGHTS, CDR2 YDEGEE. The J segment lost 10 bases and the V segment lost 0 bases, leaving 3 bases of the junction unmatched. The CDR3 DNA sequence: TGTGCCAGCAGCTTGGCGCAGGGGGGAAAACTGTTTTTT. Its protein product is CASSLAQGGKLFF.

This clone occurred once. The gene calls are TRBV7-9 and TRBJ2-1; 7 positions match TRBD1. J was trimmed by 0 bases and V by 1 base; bases with no gene match: 3. The CDR3 extends over 16 amino acids. Germline V gives CDR1 SEHNR, CDR2 FQNEAQ (reference sequence). CDR3 protein: CASSLDGTASYNEQFF. In DNA, the CDR3 is TGTGCCAGCAGCTTAGATGGGACAGCCTCCTACAATGAGCAGTTCTTC.

This clone was found once. CDR3 in amino acids: CASSPDTGIPGELFF. CDR3 nucleotide sequence: TGTGCCAGCAGTCCCGACACAGGGATCCCCGGGGAGCTGTTTTTT. The V gene is TRBV27, the J gene TRBJ2-2; perhaps TRBD1 as D (6 bases). The CDR3 has 15 residues. The ends were cut back, 5 bases at V and 6 bases at J, with 16 bases in the middle. Germline V gene data show CDR1 as MNHEY and CDR2 as SMNVEV (reference sequence).

This clone was seen once. Additional DNA sequences in this sample encode the identical CDR3. The chain is built from TRBV27 and TRBJ2-2, with 7 bases matching TRBD1. The CDR3 loop spans 12 amino acids. Germline-derived CDR1 and CDR2 are MNHEY and SMNVEV (reference sequence). The trim removed 1 base at V and 11 bases at J, leaving 1 base unmatched. CDR3 DNA sequence: TGTGCCAGCAGTTTATGGACAGGAGAGCTGTTTTTT. Its translation is CASSLWTGELFF.

The genes are TRBV11-2 and TRBJ2-7, with D perhaps TRBD1 (8 bases). V was pared by 0 bases and J by 6 bases, with 15 bases between. Germline CDR1 reads SGHAT; CDR2 reads FQNNGV. CDR3 length: 15 residues. In nucleotides, the CDR3 is TGTGCCAGCAGCTTAGAACAGGGGGGGCCCCTCGAGCAGTACTTC. As protein: CASSLEQGGPLEQYF.

This rearrangement joins TRBV10-3 to TRBJ2-7, with a possible D match to TRBD2 (6 bases). Germline loops: CDR1 ENHRY, CDR2 SYGVKD. V was trimmed by 7 bases and J by 0 bases, leaving 7 bases between them. The length of the CDR3 is 12 residues. DNA for the CDR3: TGTGCCATCATGGACTACTCCTACGAGCAGTACTTC. It translates to CAIMDYSYEQYF.

The genes are TRBV9 and TRBJ1-4; D gene uncertain. CDR1 SGDLS and CDR2 YYNGEE come from the germline V gene. The CDR3 runs to 16 residues. Trimming cost V 0 bases and J 8 bases, with 17 bases left between them. The CDR3 DNA sequence: TGTGCCAGCAGCGTAGCCCCACCCCCACGGGTGGAAAAACTGTTTTTT. Its translation is CASSVAPPPRVEKLFF. The full variable domain, rest sourced from reference TRBV9 and TRBJ1-4, is DSGVTQTPKHLITATGQRVTLRCSPRSGDLSVYWYQQSLDQGLQFLIQYYNGEERAKGNILERFSAQQFPDLHSELNLSSLELGDSALYFCASSVAPPPRVEKLFFGSGTQLSVL.

This clone was recorded once. V and J are TRBV6-1 and TRBJ2-1; no firm D call. The germline V and J ends were trimmed by 8 bases and 6 bases, with 8 bases remaining between them. Germline V gene data show CDR1 as MNHNS and CDR2 as SASEGT. The CDR3 loop spans 11 amino acids. The CDR3 reads CASGWANEQFF. As DNA, the CDR3 is TGTGCCAGCGGCTGGGCCAATGAGCAGTTCTTC.

The rearrangement links TRBV5-1 to TRBJ2-5, with 13 bases identical to TRBD2. CDR3 length: 16 amino acids. In germline, CDR1 is SGHRS, CDR2 YFSETQ. Unmatched junction bases numbered 4, after V lost 0 bases and J lost 5 bases. The CDR3 here is CASSLEGLAGSETQYF. CDR3 coding DNA: TGCGCCAGCAGCTTGGAGGGACTAGCGGGGAGTGAGACCCAGTACTTC.

The V and J genes are TRBV19 and TRBJ2-4, with 7 positions matching TRBD1. V was pared by 5 bases and J by 5 bases, with 18 bases of the junction left unmatched. From germline, CDR1 is LNHDA and CDR2 SQIVND (reference sequence). The CDR3 has 18 amino acids. CDR3 nucleotide sequence: TGTGCCAGTAGTTACCAGGGGGTCAATTGGGTGAACCAAAACATTCAGTACTTC. It translates to CASSYQGVNWVNQNIQYF. The entire variable domain, with the rest obtained from reference TRBV19 and TRBJ2-4, is as follows: DGGITQSPKYLFRKEGQNVTLSCEQNLNHDAMYWYRQDPGQGLRLIYYSQIVNDFQKGDIAEGYSVSREKKESFPLTVTSAQKNPTAFYLCASSYQGVNWVNQNIQYFGAGTRLSVL.

The chain recombines TRBV5-1 with TRBJ1-1; D is uncertain. V was clipped by 0 bases and J by 6 bases, with 9 bases between them. Germline CDR1 reads SGHRS; CDR2 reads YFSETQ. The CDR3 covers 13 residues. CDR3 sequence: CASSLATVSEAFF. The DNA of the CDR3 is TGCGCCAGCAGCTTGGCCACGGTGTCTGAAGCTTTCTTT.

This chain uses TRBV7-9 with TRBJ2-7, with a weak D call TRBD2 (5 bases). CDR3 length: 16 amino acids. Germline V gene data show CDR1 as SEHNR and CDR2 as FQNEAQ (reference sequence). The germline V and J ends were trimmed by 4 bases and 0 bases, with 16 bases remaining between them. CDR3: CASSYPRGVVSYEQYF. The CDR3 DNA follows: TGTGCCAGCAGCTACCCCCGGGGAGTGGTCTCCTACGAGCAGTACTTC.

This sequence joins TRBV20-1 and TRBJ2-1; no definite D call. CDR1 and CDR2 (germline): DFQATT, SNEGSKA (reference sequence). The CDR3 contains 11 residues. V was clipped by 3 bases and J by 9 bases, with 9 bases between them. This CDR3 is CSARILGEQFF. The CDR3 nucleotides read TGCAGTGCTAGGATCTTAGGTGAGCAGTTCTTC.

The chain couples TRBV6-1 to TRBJ1-6, with D maybe TRBD1 (5 bases). The CDR3 extends over 14 amino acids. Germline V gene lookup returns CDR1 MNHNS and CDR2 SASEGT. V lost 4 bases to trimming and J lost 5 bases, with 9 bases between them. CDR3 nucleotide sequence: TGTGCCAGCAGTGCCACAGGAGATAATTCACCCCTCCACTTT. This translates into CASSATGDNSPLHF.

A word on this clone: This specimen includes other DNA sequences encoding the same CDR3. The CDR3 DNA follows: TGTGCCAGCAGTTTATCGCCGGGTAGCGGCTACAATGAGCAGTTCTTC. It specifies CASSLSPGSGYNEQFF. The chain links TRBV27 to TRBJ2-1; D may be TRBD2 (6 bases). In germline, CDR1 is MNHEY, CDR2 SMNVEV (reference sequence). The CDR3 contains 16 residues. Deletions cut 0 bases from V and 3 bases from J, with 12 bases between.

This clone has just one count. V gene TRBV7-9 combines with J gene TRBJ2-3; 14 nucleotides align to TRBD2. The ends lost 4 bases at V and 11 bases at J; junction bases unmatched: 11. The germline CDR1 and CDR2 sequences are SEHNR and FQNEAQ (reference sequence). This CDR3 is 16 amino acids long. CDR3 residues: CASSYPGLAGANGQYF. The CDR3 nucleotides read TGTGCCAGCAGCTACCCGGGACTAGCGGGGGCCAACGGGCAGTATTTT.

The chain couples TRBV4-3 to TRBJ2-1; TRBD1 is a possible D gene (6 bases). Per the germline V gene, CDR1 is LGHNA and CDR2 is YSLEER. V lost 1 base to trimming and J lost 5 bases, with 15 bases between them. The CDR3 contains 16 residues. The CDR3 loop reads CASSQVPWTENNEQFF. CDR3 bases: TGCGCCAGCAGCCAAGTCCCCTGGACAGAAAACAATGAGCAGTTCTTC.

The V and J genes are TRBV4-1 and TRBJ2-3; no firm D call. Germline V lookup: CDR1 MGHRA, CDR2 YSYEKL. The CDR3 extends over 12 amino acids. Trimming pared 0 bases from V and 6 bases from J, leaving 4 bases between. The CDR3 loop reads CASSQDFDTQYF. In nucleotides, the CDR3 is TGCGCCAGCAGCCAAGATTTCGATACGCAGTATTTT.

The chain couples TRBV5-4 to TRBJ2-1; 7 bases are shared with TRBD1. CDR3 length: 17 amino acids. CDR1 and CDR2 (germline): SGHNT, YYREEE (reference sequence). The J segment lost 6 bases and the V segment lost 0 bases, leaving 12 bases of the junction unmatched. The CDR3 DNA reads TGTGCCAGCAGCTTGGGCGAAGTGGGACAGCGAGCCAATGAGCAGTTCTTC. This codes for CASSLGEVGQRANEQFF.